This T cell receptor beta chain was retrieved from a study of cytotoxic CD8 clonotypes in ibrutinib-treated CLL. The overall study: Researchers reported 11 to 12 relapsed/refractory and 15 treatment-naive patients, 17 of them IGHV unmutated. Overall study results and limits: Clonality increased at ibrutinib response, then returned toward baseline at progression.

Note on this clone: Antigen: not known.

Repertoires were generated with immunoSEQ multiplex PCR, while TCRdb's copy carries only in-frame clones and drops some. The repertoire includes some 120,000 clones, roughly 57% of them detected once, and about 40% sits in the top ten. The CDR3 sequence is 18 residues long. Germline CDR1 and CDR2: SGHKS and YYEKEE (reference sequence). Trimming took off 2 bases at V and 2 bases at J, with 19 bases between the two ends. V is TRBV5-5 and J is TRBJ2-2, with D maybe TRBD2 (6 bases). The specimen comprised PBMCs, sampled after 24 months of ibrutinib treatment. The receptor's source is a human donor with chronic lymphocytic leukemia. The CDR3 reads CASSLLVGPGVNTGELFF. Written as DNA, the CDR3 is TGTGCCAGCAGCTTACTTGTGGGCCCGGGGGTAAACACCGGGGAGCTGTTTTTT. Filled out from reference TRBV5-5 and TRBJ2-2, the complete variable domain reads DAGVTQSPTHLIKTRGQQVTLRCSPISGHKSVSWYQQVLGQGPQFIFQYYEKEERGRGNFPDRFSARQFPNYSSELNVNALLLGDSALYLCASSLLVGPGVNTGELFFGEGSRLTVL.